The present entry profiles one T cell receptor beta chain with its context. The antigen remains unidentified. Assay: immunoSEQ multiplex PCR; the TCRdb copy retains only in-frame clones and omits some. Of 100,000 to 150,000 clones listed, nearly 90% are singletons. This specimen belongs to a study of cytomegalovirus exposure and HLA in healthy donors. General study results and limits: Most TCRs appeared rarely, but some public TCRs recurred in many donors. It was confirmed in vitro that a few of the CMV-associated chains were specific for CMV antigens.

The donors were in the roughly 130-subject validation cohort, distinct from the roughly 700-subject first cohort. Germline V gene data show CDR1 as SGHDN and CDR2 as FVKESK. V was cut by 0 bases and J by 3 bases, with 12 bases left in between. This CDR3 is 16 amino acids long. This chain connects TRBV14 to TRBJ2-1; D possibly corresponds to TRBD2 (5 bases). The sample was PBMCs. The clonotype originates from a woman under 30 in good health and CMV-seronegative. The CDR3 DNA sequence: TGTGCCAGCAGCCAAGAGAGGAGGTGGAGCTACAATGAGCAGTTCTTC. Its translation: CASSQERRWSYNEQFF. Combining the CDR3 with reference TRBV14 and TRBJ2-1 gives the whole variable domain EAGVTQFPSHSVIEKGQTVTLRCDPISGHDNLYWYRRVMGKEIKFLLHFVKESKQDESGMPNNRFLAERTGGTYSTLKVQPAELEDSGVYFCASSQERRWSYNEQFFGPGTRLTVL.